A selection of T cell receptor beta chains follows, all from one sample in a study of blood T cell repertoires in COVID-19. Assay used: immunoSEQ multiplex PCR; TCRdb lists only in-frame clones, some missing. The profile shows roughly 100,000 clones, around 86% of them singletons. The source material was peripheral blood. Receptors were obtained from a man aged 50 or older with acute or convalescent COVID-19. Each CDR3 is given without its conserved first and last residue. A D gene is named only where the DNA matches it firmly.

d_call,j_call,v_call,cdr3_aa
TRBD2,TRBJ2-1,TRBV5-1,ASSLGLADYNEQF
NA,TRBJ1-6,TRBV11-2,ASSLWTELNSPLH
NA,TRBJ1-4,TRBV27,ASSPRQGGNEKLF
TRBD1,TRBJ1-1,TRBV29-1,SVRQGHTEAF
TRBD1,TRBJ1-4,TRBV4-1,ASSHPGGLGEEKLF
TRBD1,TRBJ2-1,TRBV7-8,ASSLGQGVWNEQF
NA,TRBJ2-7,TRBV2,ASSLENYEQY
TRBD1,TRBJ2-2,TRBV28,ASRTGGSGTGELF
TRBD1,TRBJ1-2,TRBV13,ASSQVPGGGGVNYGYT
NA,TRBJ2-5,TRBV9,ASSVDNRVVETQY
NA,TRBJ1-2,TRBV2,ASSSTDRGRSGYT
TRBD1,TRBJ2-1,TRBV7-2,ASSLAPTGGYNEQF
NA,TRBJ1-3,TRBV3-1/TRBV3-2,ASSQDQNRLTGNTIY
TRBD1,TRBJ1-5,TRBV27,ASSDLGQGGHQPQH
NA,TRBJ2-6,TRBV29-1,SVGEQSGANVLT
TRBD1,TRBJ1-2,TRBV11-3,ASSLGAQGNYT
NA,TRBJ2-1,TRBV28,ASSWLTTLGLQF
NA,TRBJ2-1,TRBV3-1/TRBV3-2,ASSQGANNEQF
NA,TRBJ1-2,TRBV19,ASSDRNPYGYT
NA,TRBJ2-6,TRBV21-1,ASSKVPDREAGLESSGANVLT
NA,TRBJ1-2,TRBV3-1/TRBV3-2,ASSPGRGGYT
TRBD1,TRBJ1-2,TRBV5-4,ASSLERQGAANYGYT
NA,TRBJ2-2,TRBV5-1,ASWANLNTGELF
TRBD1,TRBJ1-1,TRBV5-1,ASRPSRGTGTEAF
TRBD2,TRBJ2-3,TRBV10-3,AISPGLAGAGTDTQY
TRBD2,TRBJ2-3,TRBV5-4,ASSLQRGGGLDTQY
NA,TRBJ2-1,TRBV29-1,SAKRDNQNEQF
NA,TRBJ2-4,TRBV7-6,ASSLEGRGTKNIQY
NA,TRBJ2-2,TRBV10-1,ASSDRRGPSNTGELF
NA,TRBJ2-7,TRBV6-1,ASSEWGDSSYEQY
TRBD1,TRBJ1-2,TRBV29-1,SVTRGPNYGYT
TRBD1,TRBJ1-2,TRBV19,ASSMGWGQGANGYT
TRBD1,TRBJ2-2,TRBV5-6,ASSFRDRDPTGELF
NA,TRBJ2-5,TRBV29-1,SVEWSGGRETQY
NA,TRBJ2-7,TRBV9,ASSVDGRDVEQY
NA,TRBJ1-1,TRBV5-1,ASSLDRVRTEAF
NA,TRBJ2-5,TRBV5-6,ASSLSAFQETQY
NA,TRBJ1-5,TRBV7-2,ASSLVAGNGNQPQH
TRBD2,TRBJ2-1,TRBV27,ASSLSQGGLAGYNEQF
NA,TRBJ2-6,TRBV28,ASTFGQPPGANVLT
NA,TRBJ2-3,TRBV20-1,SAQGGKQY
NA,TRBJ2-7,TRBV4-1,ASSQERVPTYEQY
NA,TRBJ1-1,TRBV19,ASSIRRTEAF
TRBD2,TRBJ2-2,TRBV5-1,ASSGLAGGTGELF
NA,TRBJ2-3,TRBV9,ASSVGGTATDTQY
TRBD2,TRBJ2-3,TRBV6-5,ASSYGAGDTDTQY
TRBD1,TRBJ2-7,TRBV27,ASSVPGQGSNEQY
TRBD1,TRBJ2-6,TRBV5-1,ASSLNPGTGGPLRPSGANVLT
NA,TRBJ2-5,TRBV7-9,ASRGPEETQY
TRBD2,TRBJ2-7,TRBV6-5,ASSKSAGGRYEQY
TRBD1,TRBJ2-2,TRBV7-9,ASSLGTGGRTGELF
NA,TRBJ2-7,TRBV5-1,ASSRSPGQSYEQY
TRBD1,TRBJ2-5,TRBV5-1,ASSLDRAWETQY
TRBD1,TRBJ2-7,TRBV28,ASSYDRVEQY
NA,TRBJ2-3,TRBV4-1,ASSQSRSAGTDTQY